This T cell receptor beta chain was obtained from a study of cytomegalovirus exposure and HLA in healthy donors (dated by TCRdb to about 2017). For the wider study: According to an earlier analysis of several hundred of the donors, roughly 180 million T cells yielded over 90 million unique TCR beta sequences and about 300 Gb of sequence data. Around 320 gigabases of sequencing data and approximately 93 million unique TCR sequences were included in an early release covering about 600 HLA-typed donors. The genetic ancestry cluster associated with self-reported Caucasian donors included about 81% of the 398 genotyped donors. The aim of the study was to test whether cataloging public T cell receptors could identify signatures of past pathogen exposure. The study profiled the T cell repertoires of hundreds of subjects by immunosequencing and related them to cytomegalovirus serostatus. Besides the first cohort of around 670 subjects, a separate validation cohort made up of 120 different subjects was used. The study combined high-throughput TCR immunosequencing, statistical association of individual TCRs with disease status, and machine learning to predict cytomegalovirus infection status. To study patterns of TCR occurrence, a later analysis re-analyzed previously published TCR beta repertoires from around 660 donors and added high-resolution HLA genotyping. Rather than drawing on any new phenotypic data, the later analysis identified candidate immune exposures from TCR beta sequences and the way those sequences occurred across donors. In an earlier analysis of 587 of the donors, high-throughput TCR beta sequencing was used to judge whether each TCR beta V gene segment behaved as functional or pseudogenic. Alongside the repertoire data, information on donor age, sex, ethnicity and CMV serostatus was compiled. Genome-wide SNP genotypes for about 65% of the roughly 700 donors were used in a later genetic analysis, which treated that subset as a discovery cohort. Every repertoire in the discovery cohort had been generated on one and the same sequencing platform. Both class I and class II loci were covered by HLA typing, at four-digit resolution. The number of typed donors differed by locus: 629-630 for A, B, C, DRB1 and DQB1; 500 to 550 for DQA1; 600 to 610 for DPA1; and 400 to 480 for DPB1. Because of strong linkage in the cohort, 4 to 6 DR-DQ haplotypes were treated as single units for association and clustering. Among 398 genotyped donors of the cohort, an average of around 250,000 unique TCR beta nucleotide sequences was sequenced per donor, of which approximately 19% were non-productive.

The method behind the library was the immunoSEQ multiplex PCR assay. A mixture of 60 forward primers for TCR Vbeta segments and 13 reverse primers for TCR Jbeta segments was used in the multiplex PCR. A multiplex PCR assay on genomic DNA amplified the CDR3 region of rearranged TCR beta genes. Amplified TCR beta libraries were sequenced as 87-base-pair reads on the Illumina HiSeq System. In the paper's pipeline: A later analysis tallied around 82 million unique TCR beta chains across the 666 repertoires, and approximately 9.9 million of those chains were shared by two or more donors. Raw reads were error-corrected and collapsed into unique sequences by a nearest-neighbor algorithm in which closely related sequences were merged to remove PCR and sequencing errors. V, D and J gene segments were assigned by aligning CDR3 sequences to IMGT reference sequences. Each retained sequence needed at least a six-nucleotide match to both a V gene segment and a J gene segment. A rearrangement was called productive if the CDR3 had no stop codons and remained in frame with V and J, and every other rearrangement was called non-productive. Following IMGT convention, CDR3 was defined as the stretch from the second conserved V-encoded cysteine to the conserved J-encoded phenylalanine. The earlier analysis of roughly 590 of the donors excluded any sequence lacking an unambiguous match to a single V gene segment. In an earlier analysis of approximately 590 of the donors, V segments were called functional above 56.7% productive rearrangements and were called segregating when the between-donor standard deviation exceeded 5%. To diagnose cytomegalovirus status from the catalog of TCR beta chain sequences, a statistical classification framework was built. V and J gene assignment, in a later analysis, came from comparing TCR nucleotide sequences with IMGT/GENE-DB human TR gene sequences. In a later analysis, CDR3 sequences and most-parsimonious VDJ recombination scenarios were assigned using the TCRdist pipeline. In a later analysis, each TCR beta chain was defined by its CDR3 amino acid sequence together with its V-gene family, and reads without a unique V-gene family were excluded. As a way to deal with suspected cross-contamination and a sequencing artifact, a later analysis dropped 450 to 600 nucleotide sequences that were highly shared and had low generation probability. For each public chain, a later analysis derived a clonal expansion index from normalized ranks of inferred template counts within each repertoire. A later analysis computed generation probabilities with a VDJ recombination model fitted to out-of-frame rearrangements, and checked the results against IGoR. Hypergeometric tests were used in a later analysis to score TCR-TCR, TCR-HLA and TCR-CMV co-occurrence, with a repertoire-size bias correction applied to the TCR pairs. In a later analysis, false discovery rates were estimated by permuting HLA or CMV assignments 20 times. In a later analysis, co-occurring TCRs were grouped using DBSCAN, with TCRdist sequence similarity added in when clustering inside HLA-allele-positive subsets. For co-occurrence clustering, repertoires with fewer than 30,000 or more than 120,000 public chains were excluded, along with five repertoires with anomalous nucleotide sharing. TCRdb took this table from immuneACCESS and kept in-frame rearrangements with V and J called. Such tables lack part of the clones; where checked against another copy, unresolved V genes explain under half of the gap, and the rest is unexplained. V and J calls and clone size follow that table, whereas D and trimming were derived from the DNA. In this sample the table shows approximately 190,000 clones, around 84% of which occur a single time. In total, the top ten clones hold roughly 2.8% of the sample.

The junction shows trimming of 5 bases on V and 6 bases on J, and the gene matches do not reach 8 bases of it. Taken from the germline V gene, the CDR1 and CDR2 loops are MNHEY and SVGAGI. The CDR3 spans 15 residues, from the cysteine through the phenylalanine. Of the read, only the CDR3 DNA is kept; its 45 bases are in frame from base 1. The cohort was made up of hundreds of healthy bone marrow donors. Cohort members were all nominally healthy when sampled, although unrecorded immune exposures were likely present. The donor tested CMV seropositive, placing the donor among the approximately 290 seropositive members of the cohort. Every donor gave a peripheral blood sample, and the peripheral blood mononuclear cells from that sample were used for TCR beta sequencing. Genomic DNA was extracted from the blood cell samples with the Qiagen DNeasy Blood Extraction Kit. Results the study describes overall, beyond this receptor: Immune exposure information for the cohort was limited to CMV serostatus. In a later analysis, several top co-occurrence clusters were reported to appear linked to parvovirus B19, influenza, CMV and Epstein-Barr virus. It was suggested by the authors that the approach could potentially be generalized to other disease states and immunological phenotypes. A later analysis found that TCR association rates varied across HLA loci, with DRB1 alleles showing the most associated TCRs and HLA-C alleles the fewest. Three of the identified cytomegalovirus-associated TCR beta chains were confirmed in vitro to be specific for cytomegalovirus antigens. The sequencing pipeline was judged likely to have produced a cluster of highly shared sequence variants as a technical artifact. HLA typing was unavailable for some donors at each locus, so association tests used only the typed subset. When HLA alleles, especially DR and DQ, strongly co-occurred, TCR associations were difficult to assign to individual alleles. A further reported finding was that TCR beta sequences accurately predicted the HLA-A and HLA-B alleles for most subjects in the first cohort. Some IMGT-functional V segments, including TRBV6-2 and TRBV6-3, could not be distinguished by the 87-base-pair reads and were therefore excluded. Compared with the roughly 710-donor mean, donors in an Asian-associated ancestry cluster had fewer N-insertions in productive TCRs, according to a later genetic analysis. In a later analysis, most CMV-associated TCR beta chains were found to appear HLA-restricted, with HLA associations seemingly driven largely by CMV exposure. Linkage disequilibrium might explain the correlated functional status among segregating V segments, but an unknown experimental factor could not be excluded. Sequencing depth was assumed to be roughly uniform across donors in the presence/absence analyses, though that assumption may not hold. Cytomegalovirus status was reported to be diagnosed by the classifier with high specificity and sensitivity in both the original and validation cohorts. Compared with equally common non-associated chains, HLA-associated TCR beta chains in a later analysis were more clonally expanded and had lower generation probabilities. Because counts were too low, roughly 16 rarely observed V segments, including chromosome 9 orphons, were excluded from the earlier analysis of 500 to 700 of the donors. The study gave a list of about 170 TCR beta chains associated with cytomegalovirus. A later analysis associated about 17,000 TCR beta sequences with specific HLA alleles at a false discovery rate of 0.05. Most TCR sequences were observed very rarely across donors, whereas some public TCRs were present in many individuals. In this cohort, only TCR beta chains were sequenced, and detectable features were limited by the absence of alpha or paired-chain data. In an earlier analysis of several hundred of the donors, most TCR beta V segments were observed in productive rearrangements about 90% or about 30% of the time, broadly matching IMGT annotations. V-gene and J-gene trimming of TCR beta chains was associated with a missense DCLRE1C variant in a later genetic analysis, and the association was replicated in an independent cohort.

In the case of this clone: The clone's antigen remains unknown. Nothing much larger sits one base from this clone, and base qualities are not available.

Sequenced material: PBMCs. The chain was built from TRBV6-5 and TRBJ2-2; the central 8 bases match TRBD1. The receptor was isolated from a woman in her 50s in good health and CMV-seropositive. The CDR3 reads CASSPGTGSPGELFF. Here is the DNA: TGTGCCAGCAGTCCCGGGACAGGCAGTCCCGGGGAGCTGTTTTTT.